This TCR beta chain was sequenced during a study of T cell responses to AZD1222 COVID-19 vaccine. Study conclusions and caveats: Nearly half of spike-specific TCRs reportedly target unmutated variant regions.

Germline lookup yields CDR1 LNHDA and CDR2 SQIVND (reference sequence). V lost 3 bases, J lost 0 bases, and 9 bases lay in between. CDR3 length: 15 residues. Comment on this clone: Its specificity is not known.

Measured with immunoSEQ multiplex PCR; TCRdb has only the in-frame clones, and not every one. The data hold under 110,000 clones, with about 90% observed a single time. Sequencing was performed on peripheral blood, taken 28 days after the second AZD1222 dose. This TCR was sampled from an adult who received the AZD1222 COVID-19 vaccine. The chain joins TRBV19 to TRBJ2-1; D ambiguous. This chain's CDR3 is CASSMASNSYNEQFF. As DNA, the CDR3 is TGTGCCAGTAGTATGGCGAGTAACTCCTACAATGAGCAGTTCTTC.